The clone carrying this T cell receptor beta chain was picked up many times. Its antigen is still unknown. Germline assignment: CDR1 SQVTM and CDR2 ANQGSEA. With 6 bases removed from V and 2 bases from J, the gap between germline ends came to 13 bases. The length of the CDR3 is 13 residues. This specimen comes from a study of spatial heterogeneity in lung cancer. General observations from the study: Tumoral mutation counts were tracked by counts of expanded intratumoral alpha and beta TCRs.

TCRdb itself ran the 5' RACE reads through MiXCR, one entry per CDR3 protein. The sample contains about 13,000 distinct CDR3 sequences, less than 8% of which appear only once. Time point given: sample taken at primary tumor resection. The donor group consisted of 72 patients who had untreated, early-stage non-small cell lung cancer. The genes are TRBV29-1 and TRBJ2-5; D tentatively fits TRBD1 or TRBD2 (5 bases each). The material sequenced was lung tumor tissue, taken at surgery. The TCR originated in a female donor with early-stage non-small cell lung cancer. The CDR3 nucleotides are TGCAGCGTGTTCAGGGAGATTCAAGAGACCCAGTACTTC. Protein: CSVFREIQETQYF.